The source of this TCR beta chain is a study of blood T cell repertoires in COVID-19. Trimming at V came to 0 bases and at J to 2 bases, leaving 13 bases not matched to a gene. CDR1 SGHRS and CDR2 YFSETQ come from the germline V gene. This CDR3 has 19 amino acids. Authors' methods: The authors estimated nucleated cell counts from reference gene primer amplification. Assay used: immunoSEQ multiplex PCR; TCRdb lists only in-frame clones, some missing. That table furnishes V, J and clone size, whereas the DNA furnished D and trimming. The profile covers hundreds of thousands of clones, with approximately 89% appearing a single time and around 9.6% taken by the ten largest.

The source is a woman aged 70 to 79 with COVID-19, enrolled during active disease. The V gene is TRBV5-1, the J gene TRBJ1-2; 10 bases line up with TRBD1. Sequenced input: peripheral blood. In nucleotides, the CDR3 is TGCGCCAGCAGCTTGGAGCCCGGGACAGGGGACCCTAGGAACTATGGCTACACCTTC. Amino acids: CASSLEPGTGDPRNYGYTF.